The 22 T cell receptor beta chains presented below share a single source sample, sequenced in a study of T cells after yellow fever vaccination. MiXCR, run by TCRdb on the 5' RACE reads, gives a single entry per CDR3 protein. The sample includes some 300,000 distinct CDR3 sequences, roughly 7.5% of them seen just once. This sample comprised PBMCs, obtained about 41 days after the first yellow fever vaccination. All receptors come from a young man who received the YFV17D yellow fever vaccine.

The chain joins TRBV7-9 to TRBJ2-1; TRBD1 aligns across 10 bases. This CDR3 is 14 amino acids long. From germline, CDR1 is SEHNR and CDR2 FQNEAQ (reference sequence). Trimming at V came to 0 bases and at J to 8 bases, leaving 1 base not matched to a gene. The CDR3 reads CASSLAGTGDEQFF. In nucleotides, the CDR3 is TGTGCCAGCAGCTTAGCTGGGACAGGGGATGAGCAGTTCTTC.

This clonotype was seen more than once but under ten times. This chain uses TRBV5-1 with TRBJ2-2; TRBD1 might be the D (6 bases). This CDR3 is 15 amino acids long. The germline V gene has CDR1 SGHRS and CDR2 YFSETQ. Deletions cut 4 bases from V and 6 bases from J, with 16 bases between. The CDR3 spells CASSEDPQGAGELFF. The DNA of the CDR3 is TGCGCCAGCAGCGAGGACCCACAGGGCGCCGGGGAGCTGTTTTTT.

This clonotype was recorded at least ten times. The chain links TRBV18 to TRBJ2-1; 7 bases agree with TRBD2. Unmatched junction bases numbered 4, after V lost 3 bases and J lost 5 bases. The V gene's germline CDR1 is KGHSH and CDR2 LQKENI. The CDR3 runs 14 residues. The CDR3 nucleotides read TGTGCCAGCTCACCCTCGAGCGGGGACAATGAGCAGTTCTTC. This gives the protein CASSPSSGDNEQFF.

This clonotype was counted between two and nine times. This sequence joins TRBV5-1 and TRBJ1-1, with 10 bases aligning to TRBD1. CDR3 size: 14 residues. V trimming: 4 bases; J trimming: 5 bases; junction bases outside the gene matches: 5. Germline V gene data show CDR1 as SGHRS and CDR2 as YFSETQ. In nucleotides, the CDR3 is TGCGCCAGCAGCACGGGGACAGGGGTGACTGAAGCTTTCTTT. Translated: CASSTGTGVTEAFF.

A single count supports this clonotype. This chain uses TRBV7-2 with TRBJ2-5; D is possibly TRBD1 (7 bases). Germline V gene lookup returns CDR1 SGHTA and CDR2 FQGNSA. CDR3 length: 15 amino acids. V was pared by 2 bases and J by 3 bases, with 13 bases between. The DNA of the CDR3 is TGTGCCAGCAGCTTACTTGGCAGGGGGGAAGAGACCCAGTACTTC. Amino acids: CASSLLGRGEETQYF. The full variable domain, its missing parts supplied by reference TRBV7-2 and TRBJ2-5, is GAGVSQSPSNKVTEKGKDVELRCDPISGHTALYWYRQSLGQGLEFLIYFQGNSAPDKSGLPSDRFSAERTGGSVSTLTIQRTQQEDSAVYLCASSLLGRGEETQYFGPGTRLLVL.

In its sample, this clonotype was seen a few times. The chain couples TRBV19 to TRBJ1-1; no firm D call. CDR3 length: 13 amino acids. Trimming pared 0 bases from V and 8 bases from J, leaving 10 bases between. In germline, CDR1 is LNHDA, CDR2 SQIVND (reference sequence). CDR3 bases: TGTGCCAGTAGTATAGATCGCGAGTCGGAAGCTTTCTTT. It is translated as CASSIDRESEAFF. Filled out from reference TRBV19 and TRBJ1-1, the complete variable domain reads DGGITQSPKYLFRKEGQNVTLSCEQNLNHDAMYWYRQDPGQGLRLIYYSQIVNDFQKGDIAEGYSVSREKKESFPLTVTSAQKNPTAFYLCASSIDRESEAFFGQGTRLTVV.

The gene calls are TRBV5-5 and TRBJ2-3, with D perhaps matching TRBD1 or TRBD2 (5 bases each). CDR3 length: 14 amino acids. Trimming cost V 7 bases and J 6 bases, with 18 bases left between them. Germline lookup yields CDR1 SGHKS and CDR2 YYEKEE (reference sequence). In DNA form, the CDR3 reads TGTGCCAGCTCCGGGACGCTAAGGGAGGATACGCAGTATTTT. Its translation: CASSGTLREDTQYF.

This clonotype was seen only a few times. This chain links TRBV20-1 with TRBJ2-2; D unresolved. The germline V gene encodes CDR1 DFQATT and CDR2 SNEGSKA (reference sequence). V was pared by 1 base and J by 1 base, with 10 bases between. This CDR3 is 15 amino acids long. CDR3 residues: CSARARLGNTGELFF. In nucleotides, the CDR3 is TGCAGTGCTAGAGCGCGCCTCGGGAACACCGGGGAGCTGTTTTTT.

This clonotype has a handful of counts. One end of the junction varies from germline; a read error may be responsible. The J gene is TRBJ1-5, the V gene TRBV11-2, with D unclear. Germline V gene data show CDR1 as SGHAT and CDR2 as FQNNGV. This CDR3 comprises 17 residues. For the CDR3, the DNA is TGTGCCAGCAGCCTAGACCCGGGAGATAGACTGAATCAGCCCCAGCATTTT. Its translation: CASSLDPGDRLNQPQHF.

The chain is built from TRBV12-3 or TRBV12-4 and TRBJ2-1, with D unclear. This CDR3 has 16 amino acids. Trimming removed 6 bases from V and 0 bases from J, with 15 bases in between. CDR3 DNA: TGTGCCAGCAGCCGCGACACAATTCGCTCCTACAATGAGCAGTTCTTC. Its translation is CASSRDTIRSYNEQFF.

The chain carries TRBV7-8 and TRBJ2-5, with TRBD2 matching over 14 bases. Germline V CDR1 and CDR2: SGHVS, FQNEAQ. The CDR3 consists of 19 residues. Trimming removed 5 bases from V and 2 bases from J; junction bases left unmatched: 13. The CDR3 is CASSLSRLWTSGGQETQYF. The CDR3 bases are TGTGCCAGCAGCCTCTCGCGGCTTTGGACTAGCGGGGGGCAAGAGACCCAGTACTTC.

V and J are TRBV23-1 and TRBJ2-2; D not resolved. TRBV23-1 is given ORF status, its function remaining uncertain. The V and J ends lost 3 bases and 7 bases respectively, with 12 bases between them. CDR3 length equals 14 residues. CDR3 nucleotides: TGCGCCAGCAGTCAGCCCTATCATCACGGGGAGCTGTTTTTT. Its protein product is CASSQPYHHGELFF.

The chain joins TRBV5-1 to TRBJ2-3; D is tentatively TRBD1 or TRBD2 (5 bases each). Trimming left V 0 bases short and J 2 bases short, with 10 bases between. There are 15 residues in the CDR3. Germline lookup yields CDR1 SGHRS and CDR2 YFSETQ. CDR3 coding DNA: TGCGCCAGCAGCTTGGTGGGACGGAACACAGATACGCAGTATTTT. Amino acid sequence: CASSLVGRNTDTQYF.

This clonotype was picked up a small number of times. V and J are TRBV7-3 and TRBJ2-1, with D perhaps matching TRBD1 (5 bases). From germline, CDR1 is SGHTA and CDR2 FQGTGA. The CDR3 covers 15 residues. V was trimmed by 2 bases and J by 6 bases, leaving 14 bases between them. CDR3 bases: TGTGCCAGCAGCTTAGGGGCCGCCCTGGGCAATGAGCAGTTCTTC. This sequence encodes CASSLGAALGNEQFF.

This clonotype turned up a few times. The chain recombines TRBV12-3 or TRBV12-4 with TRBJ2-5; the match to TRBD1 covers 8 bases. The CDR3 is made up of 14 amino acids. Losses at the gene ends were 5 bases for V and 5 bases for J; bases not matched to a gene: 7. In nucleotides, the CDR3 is TGTGCCAGCAGTCGACAGGGGACCGGGGAGACCCAGTACTTC. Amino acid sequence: CASSRQGTGETQYF.

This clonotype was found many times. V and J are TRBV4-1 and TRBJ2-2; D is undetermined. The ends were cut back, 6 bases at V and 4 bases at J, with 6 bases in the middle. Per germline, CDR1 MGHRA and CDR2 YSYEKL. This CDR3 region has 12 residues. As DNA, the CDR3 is TGCGCCAGCAGACCGTTCACCGGGGAGCTGTTTTTT. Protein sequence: CASRPFTGELFF.

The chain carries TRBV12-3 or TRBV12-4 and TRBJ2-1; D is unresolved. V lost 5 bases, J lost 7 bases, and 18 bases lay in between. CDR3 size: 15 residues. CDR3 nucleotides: TGTGCCAGCAGTGCCTCCTTGGGCAGCTCAAATGAGCAGTTCTTC. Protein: CASSASLGSSNEQFF.

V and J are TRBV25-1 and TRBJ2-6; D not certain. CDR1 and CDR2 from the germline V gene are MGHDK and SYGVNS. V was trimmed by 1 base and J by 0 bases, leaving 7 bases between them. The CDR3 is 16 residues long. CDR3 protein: CASSEWRDSGANVLTF. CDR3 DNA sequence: TGTGCCAGCAGTGAATGGCGTGACTCTGGGGCCAACGTCCTGACTTTC. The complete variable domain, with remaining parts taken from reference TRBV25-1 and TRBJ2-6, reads EADIYQTPRYLVIGTGKKITLECSQTMGHDKMYWYQQDPGMELHLIHYSYGVNSTEKGDLSSESTVSRIRTEHFPLTLESARPSHTSQYLCASSEWRDSGANVLTFGAGSRLTVL.

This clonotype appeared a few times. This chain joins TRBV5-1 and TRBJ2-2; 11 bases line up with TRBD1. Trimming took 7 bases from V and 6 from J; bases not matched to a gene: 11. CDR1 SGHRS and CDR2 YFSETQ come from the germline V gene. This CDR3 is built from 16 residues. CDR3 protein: CASGWTGGAVAGELFF. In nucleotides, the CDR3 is TGCGCCAGCGGCTGGACAGGGGGCGCCGTAGCCGGGGAGCTGTTTTTT.

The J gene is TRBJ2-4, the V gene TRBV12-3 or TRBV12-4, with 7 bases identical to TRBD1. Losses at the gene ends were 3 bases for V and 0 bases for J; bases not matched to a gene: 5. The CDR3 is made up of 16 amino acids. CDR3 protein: CASSFGQGVAKNIQYF. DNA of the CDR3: TGTGCCAGCAGTTTTGGCCAGGGGGTAGCCAAAAACATTCAGTACTTC.

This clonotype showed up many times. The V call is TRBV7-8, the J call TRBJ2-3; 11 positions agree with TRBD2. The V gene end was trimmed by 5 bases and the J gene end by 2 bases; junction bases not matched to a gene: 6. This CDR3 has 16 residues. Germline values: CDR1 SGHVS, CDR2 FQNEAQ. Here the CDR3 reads CASSPGTSGTTDTQYF. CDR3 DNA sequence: TGTGCCAGCAGCCCTGGGACTAGCGGAACCACAGATACGCAGTATTTT.

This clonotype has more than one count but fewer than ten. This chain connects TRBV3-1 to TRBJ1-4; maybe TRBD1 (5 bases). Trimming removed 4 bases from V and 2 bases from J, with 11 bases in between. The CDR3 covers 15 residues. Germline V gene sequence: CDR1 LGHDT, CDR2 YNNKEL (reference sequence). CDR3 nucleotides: TGTGCCAGCAGCCGATTGAAGGGGACTAATGAAAAACTGTTTTTT. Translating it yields CASSRLKGTNEKLFF.